A selection of T cell receptor beta chains follows, all from one sample in a study of cytomegalovirus exposure and HLA in healthy donors. The protocol was immunoSEQ multiplex PCR, while the TCRdb copy is restricted to in-frame clones and leaves out a portion. Among about 160,000 clones listed, around four fifths were seen once. The source material was PBMCs. The source of these receptors is a man aged 45-65 years in good health and CMV-seropositive. Both conserved end residues are part of each CDR3. A D gene is named only where the DNA matches it firmly. Expanded clones get a size class; other rows say once, few or many, or leave the size out.

- | TRBJ2-3 | - | TRBV9 | TGTGCCAGCAGCGTAGATGGGACTAGCACAGATACGCAGTATTTT | CASSVDGTSTDTQYF
TRBD1 | TRBJ1-6 | - | TRBV30 | TGTGCCTGGACCTTGACAGGGGATAATTCACCCCTCCACTTT | CAWTLTGDNSPLHF
- | TRBJ2-3 | - | TRBV28 | TGTGCCAGCAGTTTCGGGGATTCGAGCACAGATACGCAGTATTTT | CASSFGDSSTDTQYF
- | TRBJ2-6 | once | TRBV7-6 | TGTGCCAGCAGCCTTGGGGCCAACGTCCTGACTTTC | CASSLGANVLTF
TRBD2 | TRBJ2-6 | - | TRBV10-3 | TGTGCCATCAGTGAGGTGGCGGGAGGTGCCTTCTCTGGGGCCAACGTCCTGACTTTC | CAISEVAGGAFSGANVLTF
- | TRBJ2-1 | once | TRBV18 | TGTGCCAGCTCGCTCGACAGAGACAATGAGCAGTTCTTC | CASSLDRDNEQFF
- | TRBJ1-2 | - | TRBV28 | TGTGCCAGCAGTTTCGGGGGAGGGGGCTATGGCTACACCTTC | CASSFGGGGYGYTF
- | TRBJ2-1 | - | TRBV30 | TGTGCCTGGAGTACCCCAGCGGCCGGTTCGAATGAGCAGTTCTTC | CAWSTPAAGSNEQFF
- | TRBJ1-1 | - | TRBV19 | TGTGCCAGTAGCGGCAGGGACACTGAAGCTTTCTTT | CASSGRDTEAFF
TRBD1 | TRBJ1-4 | - | TRBV5-4 | TGTGCCAGCAGCTTGTGGACAGGGGGTGATGAAAAACTGTTTTTT | CASSLWTGGDEKLFF